This T cell receptor beta chain emerged from a study of blood T cell repertoires in COVID-19. Study information: Samples taken during acute and convalescent COVID-19 were collected in the United States, Italy and Spain. From T cells, B-cell-depleted T cells, or PBMCs came the material, which was cDNA or gDNA.

In the authors' methods: Amplification of reference gene primers was used by the study to estimate nucleated cell counts. The protocol was immunoSEQ multiplex PCR, while the TCRdb copy is restricted to in-frame clones and leaves out a portion. For V, J and clone size, that table is used; D and trimming come from the DNA. The sample has about 87,000 clones, more than 75% seen once. This clone was detected a few times. The V segment lost 3 bases and the J segment 7 bases; nucleotides outside the gene matches: 4. The germline CDR1 and CDR2 sequences are MRHNA and SNTAGT. This CDR3 contains 15 residues. What was sequenced was peripheral blood. The clonotype originates from a man aged 35 to 55 with acute or convalescent COVID-19. The chain couples TRBV6-4 to TRBJ2-1; 12 bases are a match to TRBD2. CDR3 in amino acids: CASSDRLAGGNEQFF. The CDR3 DNA reads as TGTGCCAGCAGTGATCGCCTAGCGGGGGGGAATGAGCAGTTCTTC.